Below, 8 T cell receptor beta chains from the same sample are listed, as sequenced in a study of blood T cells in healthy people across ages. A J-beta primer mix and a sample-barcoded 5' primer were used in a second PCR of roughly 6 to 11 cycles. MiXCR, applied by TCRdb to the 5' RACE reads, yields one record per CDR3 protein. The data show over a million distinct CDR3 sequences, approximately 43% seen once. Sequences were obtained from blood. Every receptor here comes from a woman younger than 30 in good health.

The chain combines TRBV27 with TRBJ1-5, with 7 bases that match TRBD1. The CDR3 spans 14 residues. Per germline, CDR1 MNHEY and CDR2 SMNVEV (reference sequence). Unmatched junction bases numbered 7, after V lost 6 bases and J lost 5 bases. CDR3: CASSRDRVHQPQHF. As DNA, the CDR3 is TGTGCCAGCAGCCGAGACAGGGTGCATCAGCCCCAGCATTTT.

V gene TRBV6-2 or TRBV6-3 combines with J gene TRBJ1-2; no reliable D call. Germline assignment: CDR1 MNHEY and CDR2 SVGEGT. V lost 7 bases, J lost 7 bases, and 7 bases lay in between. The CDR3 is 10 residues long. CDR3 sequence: CASKMVGYTF. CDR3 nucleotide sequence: TGTGCCAGCAAAATGGTTGGCTACACCTTC.

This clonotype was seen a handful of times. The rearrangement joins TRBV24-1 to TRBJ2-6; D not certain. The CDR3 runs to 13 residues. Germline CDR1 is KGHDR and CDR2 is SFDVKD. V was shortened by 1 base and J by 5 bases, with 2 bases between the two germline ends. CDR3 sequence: CATSDFWANVLTF. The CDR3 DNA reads TGTGCCACCAGTGATTTCTGGGCCAACGTCCTGACTTTC.

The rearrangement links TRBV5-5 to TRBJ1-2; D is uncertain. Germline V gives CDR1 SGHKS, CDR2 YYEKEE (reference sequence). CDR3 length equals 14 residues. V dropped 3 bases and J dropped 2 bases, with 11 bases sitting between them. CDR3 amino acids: CASSSRGENYGYTF. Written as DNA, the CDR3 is TGTGCCAGCAGCTCCCGCGGCGAGAACTATGGCTACACCTTC.

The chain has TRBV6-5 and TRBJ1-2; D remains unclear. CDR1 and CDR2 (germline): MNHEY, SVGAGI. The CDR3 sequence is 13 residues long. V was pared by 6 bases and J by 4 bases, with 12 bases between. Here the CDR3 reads CASSQIHGYGYTF. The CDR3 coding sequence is TGTGCCAGCAGCCAAATCCACGGCTATGGCTACACCTTC.

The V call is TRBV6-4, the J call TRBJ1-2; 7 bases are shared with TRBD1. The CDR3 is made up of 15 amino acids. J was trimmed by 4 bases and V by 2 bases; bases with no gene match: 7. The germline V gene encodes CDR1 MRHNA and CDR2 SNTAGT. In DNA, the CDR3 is TGTGCCAGCAGTGACCGAGGACAGGTTCCCTATGGCTACACCTTC. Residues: CASSDRGQVPYGYTF.

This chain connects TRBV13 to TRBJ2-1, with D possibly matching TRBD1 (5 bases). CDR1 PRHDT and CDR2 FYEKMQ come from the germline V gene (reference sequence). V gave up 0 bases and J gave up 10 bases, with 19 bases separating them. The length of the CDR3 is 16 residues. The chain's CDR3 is CASSLGLGQSSGEQFF. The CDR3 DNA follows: TGTGCCAGCAGCTTAGGCCTAGGACAAAGCTCTGGGGAGCAGTTCTTC.

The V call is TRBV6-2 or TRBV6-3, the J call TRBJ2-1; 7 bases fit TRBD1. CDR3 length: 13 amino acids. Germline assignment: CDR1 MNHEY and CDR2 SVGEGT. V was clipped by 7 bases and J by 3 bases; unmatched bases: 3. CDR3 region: CASIDRVYNEQFF. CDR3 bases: TGTGCCAGCATCGACAGGGTCTACAATGAGCAGTTCTTC.